This T cell receptor beta chain stems from a study of T-cell memory formation after mild COVID-19. About the research overall: TCR clusters were largely donor specific.

The CDR3 is made up of 16 amino acids. The germline gives CDR1 SGHNT, CDR2 YYREEE (reference sequence). With V trimmed by 3 bases and J by 2 bases, 5 bases remained unmatched. Overall study findings and caveats: Second-wave clones reaching peak frequency on day 37 lacked confirmed SARS-CoV-2 specificity.

Turning to this clonotype: Its target is not known.

The TCR alpha and TCR beta cDNA libraries, bearing sample barcodes and UMIs, were generated by 5'RACE using constant-segment primers. TCRdb re-called the 5' RACE reads with MiXCR, one entry per CDR3 protein. The table has approximately 390,000 distinct CDR3 sequences, approximately 16% seen once. This sequence originates from a man between 18 and 29 years old who had mild COVID-19 (a few samples of this study predate the infection). Cell type and time point are not known. The rearrangement uses TRBV5-4 and TRBJ2-1; 10 positions match TRBD2. The source material was PBMCs or a T cell subset sorted from them (not recorded which). CDR3 protein: CASSSRSGGPYNEQFF. CDR3 sequence (DNA): TGTGCCAGCAGCTCCCGTAGCGGGGGGCCCTACAATGAGCAGTTCTTC.